These T cell receptor beta chains were read from a single sample in a study of blood T cells in healthy people across ages. Via MiXCR, TCRdb re-called the 5' RACE reads, giving one row per CDR3 protein. There are over a million distinct CDR3 sequences in the sample; more than 40% occur only once, and 18% lies in the top ten. Sequencing was performed on blood. The origin of the receptors is a woman in her fifties or sixties in good health. Each CDR3 is given with its conserved first and last residue. The order of the fields is V gene, D gene, clone size, J gene, CDR3 DNA, CDR3 protein. The D gene is left open where the match is weak. Some rows mark clone size as missing; the rest say once, few, many or name a class of expanded clone.

v_gene: TRBV28
d_gene: NA
abundance: NA
j_gene: TRBJ2-1
CDR3nt: TGTGCCAGCAGTCCCACCGGACGGGGGAGCTCCTACAATGAGCAGTTCTTC
CDR3aa: CASSPTGRGSSYNEQFF

v_gene: TRBV28
d_gene: TRBD1
abundance: NA
j_gene: TRBJ1-5
CDR3nt: TGTGCCAGCAGGGGACAGGGACCAGGGGTTCAGCCCCAGCATTTT
CDR3aa: CASRGQGPGVQPQHF

v_gene: TRBV2
d_gene: NA
abundance: NA
j_gene: TRBJ2-3
CDR3nt: TGTGCCGGCAACGGAGGGCCAGATACGCAGTATTTT
CDR3aa: CAGNGGPDTQYF

v_gene: TRBV28
d_gene: TRBD1
abundance: NA
j_gene: TRBJ1-1
CDR3nt: TGTGCCAGCAGTCTGGGGGCAGGGGGCGCTGAAGCTTTCTTT
CDR3aa: CASSLGAGGAEAFF

v_gene: TRBV25-1
d_gene: NA
abundance: NA
j_gene: TRBJ1-2
CDR3nt: TGTGCCAGCAGTCCCTATGGACCCCATGGCTGCACCTTC
CDR3aa: CASSPYGPHGCTF

v_gene: TRBV6-1
d_gene: TRBD2
abundance: few
j_gene: TRBJ2-3
CDR3nt: TGTGCCAGCAGTGCGGGACTAGCGGGGTTGAATACGCAGTATTTT
CDR3aa: CASSAGLAGLNTQYF

v_gene: TRBV20-1
d_gene: TRBD1
abundance: NA
j_gene: TRBJ2-7
CDR3nt: TGCAGTGCTAGTGACAGGGTAAGCGGCGAGCAGTACTTC
CDR3aa: CSASDRVSGEQYF

v_gene: TRBV29-1
d_gene: NA
abundance: NA
j_gene: TRBJ2-1
CDR3nt: TGCAGCGTTGAAGTCCTGGAACCAAGCTCCTACAATGAGCAGTTCTTC
CDR3aa: CSVEVLEPSSYNEQFF

v_gene: TRBV10-3
d_gene: NA
abundance: few
j_gene: TRBJ2-5
CDR3nt: TGTGCCATCAGTGCGGCGGGCCAAGAGACCCAGTACTTC
CDR3aa: CAISAAGQETQYF

v_gene: TRBV10-3
d_gene: TRBD2
abundance: few
j_gene: TRBJ2-7
CDR3nt: TGTGCCACAGCCGGGACTAGTGGTGCCTACGAGCAGTACTTC
CDR3aa: CATAGTSGAYEQYF

v_gene: TRBV20-1
d_gene: NA
abundance: once
j_gene: TRBJ2-1
CDR3nt: TGCAGTGCTAGAGGAGGGGCCCTCTACAATGAGCAGTTCTTC
CDR3aa: CSARGGALYNEQFF

v_gene: TRBV7-8
d_gene: NA
abundance: NA
j_gene: TRBJ1-5
CDR3nt: TGTGCCAGCAGCTTGGGGCAGTATAGCAATCAGCCCCAGCATTTT
CDR3aa: CASSLGQYSNQPQHF

v_gene: TRBV9
d_gene: NA
abundance: NA
j_gene: TRBJ2-5
CDR3nt: TGTGCCAGCAGCGGGTCAGGTCTCCCCTACAATGAGCAGTACTTC
CDR3aa: CASSGSGLPYNEQYF

v_gene: TRBV7-2
d_gene: NA
abundance: few
j_gene: TRBJ2-1
CDR3nt: TGTGCCAGCAGACCCCCGGCTAGCTCCTACAATGAGCAGTTCTTC
CDR3aa: CASRPPASSYNEQFF

v_gene: TRBV6-5
d_gene: TRBD1
abundance: few
j_gene: TRBJ1-6
CDR3nt: TGTGCCAGCAGTTACAGGGGGCGCGGTAATTCACCCCTCCACTTT
CDR3aa: CASSYRGRGNSPLHF

v_gene: TRBV12-3/TRBV12-4
d_gene: TRBD1
abundance: many
j_gene: TRBJ2-6
CDR3nt: TGTGCCAGCAGTTTAGTACTTCGGACAGGGATTGTCTCTGGGGCCAACGTCCTGACTTTC
CDR3aa: CASSLVLRTGIVSGANVLTF

v_gene: TRBV7-9
d_gene: TRBD2
abundance: many
j_gene: TRBJ2-3
CDR3nt: TGTGCCAGCAGCCCTAGACTAGCGGGTAAAAACACAGATACGCAGTATTTT
CDR3aa: CASSPRLAGKNTDTQYF

v_gene: TRBV3-1
d_gene: TRBD2
abundance: NA
j_gene: TRBJ2-7
CDR3nt: TGTGCCAGCAGCCAAGGGACTAGCAACTTCTACGAGCAGTACTTC
CDR3aa: CASSQGTSNFYEQYF

v_gene: TRBV15
d_gene: NA
abundance: many
j_gene: TRBJ2-5
CDR3nt: TGTGCCACCAGCACTATACAGGGAAACCAAGAGACCCAGTACTTC
CDR3aa: CATSTIQGNQETQYF

v_gene: TRBV7-6
d_gene: TRBD1
abundance: NA
j_gene: TRBJ2-3
CDR3nt: TGTGCCAGCAGCCCCCTCACAGGGGGCACAGATACGCAGTATTTT
CDR3aa: CASSPLTGGTDTQYF

v_gene: TRBV6-5
d_gene: NA
abundance: NA
j_gene: TRBJ2-7
CDR3nt: TGTGCCAGCAGCCGAGGAGGGCGCTCCTACGAGCAGTACTTC
CDR3aa: CASSRGGRSYEQYF

v_gene: TRBV7-8
d_gene: NA
abundance: NA
j_gene: TRBJ1-1
CDR3nt: TGTGCCAGCAGCCTTACAGGGAGGGGGAACACTGAAGCTTTCTTT
CDR3aa: CASSLTGRGNTEAFF

v_gene: TRBV4-2
d_gene: TRBD2
abundance: NA
j_gene: TRBJ2-1
CDR3nt: TGTGCCAGCAGCCAGCCGGGACTAGAAGTTTATGAGCAGTTCTTC
CDR3aa: CASSQPGLEVYEQFF

v_gene: TRBV20-1
d_gene: NA
abundance: NA
j_gene: TRBJ2-3
CDR3nt: TGCAGTGCTCCACTCACAGATACGCAGTATTTT
CDR3aa: CSAPLTDTQYF

v_gene: TRBV12-3/TRBV12-4
d_gene: NA
abundance: NA
j_gene: TRBJ2-5
CDR3nt: TGTGCCAGCAGTCCAGACAGGGGACTAGGGGAGACCCAGTACTTC
CDR3aa: CASSPDRGLGETQYF

v_gene: TRBV7-9
d_gene: TRBD2
abundance: NA
j_gene: TRBJ2-1
CDR3nt: TGTGCCAGCAGCTTAGGAACCGGGACTAGCGGGACCATGGGGTTCTTC
CDR3aa: CASSLGTGTSGTMGFF

v_gene: TRBV27
d_gene: NA
abundance: NA
j_gene: TRBJ2-5
CDR3nt: TGTGCCAGCAGTTTATCCTGGGGGCGCTCGGAGACCCAGTACTTC
CDR3aa: CASSLSWGRSETQYF

v_gene: TRBV7-8
d_gene: NA
abundance: many
j_gene: TRBJ2-1
CDR3nt: TGTGCCAGCAGCCCAACCGACGGAGACAATGAGCAGTTCTTC
CDR3aa: CASSPTDGDNEQFF

v_gene: TRBV7-9
d_gene: NA
abundance: few
j_gene: TRBJ2-4
CDR3nt: TGTGCCAGCAGCTTATACTCAGGGGCTGGCAAAAACATTCAGTACTTC
CDR3aa: CASSLYSGAGKNIQYF

v_gene: TRBV27
d_gene: NA
abundance: NA
j_gene: TRBJ2-2
CDR3nt: TGTGCCAGCAGTCGGGACGGGGAGCTGTTTTTT
CDR3aa: CASSRDGELFF

v_gene: TRBV30
d_gene: NA
abundance: many
j_gene: TRBJ2-1
CDR3nt: TGTGCCTGGAGTGTCCCTCCTTCCAAGGGGCCCTACAATGAGCAGTTCTTC
CDR3aa: CAWSVPPSKGPYNEQFF

v_gene: TRBV4-1
d_gene: TRBD1
abundance: NA
j_gene: TRBJ1-5
CDR3nt: TGCGCCAGCAGCCAAGCCGGACAGGGTGGCGATCAGCCCCAGCATTTT
CDR3aa: CASSQAGQGGDQPQHF

v_gene: TRBV29-1
d_gene: NA
abundance: many
j_gene: TRBJ2-3
CDR3nt: TGCAGCGTTGAGACAGGTAGCACAGATACGCAGTATTTT
CDR3aa: CSVETGSTDTQYF

v_gene: TRBV5-1
d_gene: NA
abundance: NA
j_gene: TRBJ2-1
CDR3nt: TGCGCCAGCAGCTTGGTAGTCAGCAGAAACAATGAGCAGTTCTTC
CDR3aa: CASSLVVSRNNEQFF

v_gene: TRBV27
d_gene: NA
abundance: NA
j_gene: TRBJ1-6
CDR3nt: TGTGCCAGCAGTTCCTTCCCGACCTCCTCACCCCTCCACTTT
CDR3aa: CASSSFPTSSPLHF

v_gene: TRBV20-1
d_gene: NA
abundance: NA
j_gene: TRBJ1-2
CDR3nt: TGCAGTGCCCTGAGGGGGGACGGATATGGCTACACCTTC
CDR3aa: CSALRGDGYGYTF

v_gene: TRBV6-6
d_gene: TRBD2
abundance: few
j_gene: TRBJ2-1
CDR3nt: TGTGCCAGCAGTTACTCGACGAGCGGGAGGGTTTCTGAGCAGTTCTTC
CDR3aa: CASSYSTSGRVSEQFF

v_gene: TRBV7-9
d_gene: TRBD1
abundance: NA
j_gene: TRBJ2-4
CDR3nt: TGTGCCAGCAGCCTGACCCCCGGACAGGGGAAAAACATTCAGTACTTC
CDR3aa: CASSLTPGQGKNIQYF

v_gene: TRBV29-1
d_gene: NA
abundance: few
j_gene: TRBJ2-1
CDR3nt: TGCAGCGTTGCCTCAGGGCGTGAGCAGTTCTTC
CDR3aa: CSVASGREQFF

v_gene: TRBV27
d_gene: NA
abundance: NA
j_gene: TRBJ2-1
CDR3nt: TGTGCCAGCAGTGTCACCGGACCGAACAATGAGCAGTTCTTC
CDR3aa: CASSVTGPNNEQFF

v_gene: TRBV20-1
d_gene: NA
abundance: NA
j_gene: TRBJ2-7
CDR3nt: TGCAGTGCTAGACCTCTTAGAAGCTCCTACGAGCAGTACTTC
CDR3aa: CSARPLRSSYEQYF

v_gene: TRBV10-3
d_gene: NA
abundance: NA
j_gene: TRBJ2-6
CDR3nt: TGTGCCACATGGGCCTCTGGGGCCAACGTCCTGACTTTC
CDR3aa: CATWASGANVLTF

v_gene: TRBV6-7
d_gene: TRBD1
abundance: NA
j_gene: TRBJ2-7
CDR3nt: TGTGCCAGCAGACATAGATGGAGCACAGGGGTTTTAAACGAGCAGTACTTC
CDR3aa: CASRHRWSTGVLNEQYF

v_gene: TRBV3-1
d_gene: NA
abundance: NA
j_gene: TRBJ1-5
CDR3nt: TGTGCCAGCAGCCAAGAGGGGATTCAGCCCCAGCATTTT
CDR3aa: CASSQEGIQPQHF

v_gene: TRBV4-1
d_gene: NA
abundance: few
j_gene: TRBJ2-3
CDR3nt: TGCGCCAGCAGCCAAGCAATGCGAGCGGCCCTCACAGATACGCAGTATTTT
CDR3aa: CASSQAMRAALTDTQYF

v_gene: TRBV11-3
d_gene: NA
abundance: NA
j_gene: TRBJ2-5
CDR3nt: TGTGCCAGCAGCTCAGGGGGGGGAATCTTCTACAATGAGCAGTACTTC
CDR3aa: CASSSGGGIFYNEQYF

v_gene: TRBV3-1
d_gene: NA
abundance: once
j_gene: TRBJ2-5
CDR3nt: TGTGCCAGCAGCCAAGGGAGGGGTCCCGAGGCCACCCAGTACTTC
CDR3aa: CASSQGRGPEATQYF

v_gene: TRBV6-4
d_gene: NA
abundance: NA
j_gene: TRBJ1-5
CDR3nt: TGTGCCAGCAGTGACCCCAAAGCCAACAGGATAGCACGACAGCCCCAGCATTTT
CDR3aa: CASSDPKANRIARQPQHF

v_gene: TRBV6-1
d_gene: TRBD1
abundance: NA
j_gene: TRBJ2-7
CDR3nt: TGTGCCAGCAGTGAGAGACAGGGTGGAAGCGAGCAGTACTTC
CDR3aa: CASSERQGGSEQYF

v_gene: TRBV4-2
d_gene: TRBD2
abundance: once
j_gene: TRBJ2-2
CDR3nt: TGTGCCAGCAGCCAAGTGGCGGGAGTGGTTACCGGGGAGCTGTTTTTT
CDR3aa: CASSQVAGVVTGELFF

v_gene: TRBV20-1
d_gene: TRBD2
abundance: NA
j_gene: TRBJ2-5
CDR3nt: TGCAGTGCCATGGGACTAGCGTCAGAGACCCAGTACTTC
CDR3aa: CSAMGLASETQYF

v_gene: TRBV15
d_gene: TRBD2
abundance: many
j_gene: TRBJ2-7
CDR3nt: TGTGCCACCAGCAGGGGACTAGCGGCCGACGAGCAGTACTTC
CDR3aa: CATSRGLAADEQYF

v_gene: TRBV20-1
d_gene: NA
abundance: NA
j_gene: TRBJ1-4
CDR3nt: TGCAGTGCCGAGGGTCCTGCAACTAATGAAAAACTGTTTTTT
CDR3aa: CSAEGPATNEKLFF

v_gene: TRBV29-1
d_gene: TRBD2
abundance: NA
j_gene: TRBJ2-2
CDR3nt: TGCAGCGTTGTTACGGGGCGGGAGGCGAACACCGGGGAGCTGTTTTTT
CDR3aa: CSVVTGREANTGELFF

v_gene: TRBV20-1
d_gene: NA
abundance: NA
j_gene: TRBJ2-1
CDR3nt: TGCAGTGCTAGACCAGCGGGCGGGTACAATAAGCAGTTCTTC
CDR3aa: CSARPAGGYNKQFF

v_gene: TRBV5-1
d_gene: TRBD2
abundance: NA
j_gene: TRBJ2-3
CDR3nt: TGCGCCAGCAGCTTGTCGCTAGCGGGAACCACAGATACGCAGTATTTT
CDR3aa: CASSLSLAGTTDTQYF

v_gene: TRBV3-1
d_gene: NA
abundance: NA
j_gene: TRBJ2-5
CDR3nt: TGTGCCAGCAGCCAAAACAGGGCTATAGGGGAGACCCAGTACTTC
CDR3aa: CASSQNRAIGETQYF